The 30 T cell receptor beta chains given below trace back to one sample, sequenced in a study of T cell responses to AZD1222 COVID-19 vaccine. Clones were read by immunoSEQ multiplex PCR, and TCRdb kept only the in-frame ones, dropping some. The sample records about 31,000 clones, more than 75% being singletons. Sequencing used peripheral blood, obtained 28 days after the second AZD1222 dose. The receptors come from an adult who received the AZD1222 COVID-19 vaccine.

The genes are TRBV29-1 and TRBJ2-1, with TRBD2 identical over 12 bases. Per germline, CDR1 SQVTM and CDR2 ANQGSEA. Germline trimming cut 6 bases from V and 0 bases from J; bases unmatched to any gene: 6. The CDR3 is 16 residues long. CDR3 amino acids: CSVARLAGDSYNEQFF. CDR3 in DNA: TGCAGCGTCGCCAGACTAGCGGGAGACTCCTACAATGAGCAGTTCTTC.

This sequence joins TRBV4-2 and TRBJ2-7, with 7 nucleotides matching TRBD1. Per the germline V gene, CDR1 is LGHNA and CDR2 is YNFKEQ. This CDR3 contains 15 residues. J gave up 5 bases and V 1 base, and 8 bases lay outside the gene matches. CDR3 sequence: CASSQARQGVNEQYF. DNA for the CDR3: TGTGCCAGCAGCCAAGCGAGACAGGGTGTTAACGAGCAGTACTTC.

This clone was seen once. The V gene is TRBV2, the J gene TRBJ1-2, with D tentatively TRBD1 (6 bases). The CDR3 length is 13 residues. With 3 bases removed from V and 2 bases from J, the gap between germline ends came to 7 bases. The germline CDR1 and CDR2 sequences are SNHLY and FYNNEI. CDR3 in DNA: TGTGCCAGCAGTGAGCAGGGGAACTATGGCTACACCTTC. This codes for CASSEQGNYGYTF.

The DNA of the CDR3 is TGCGCCAGCAGCCCCGGGACAGGGGATTACGAGCAGTACTTC. Its protein is CASSPGTGDYEQYF. The chain couples TRBV4-3 to TRBJ2-7; 10 bases are a match to TRBD1. The CDR3 sequence is 14 residues long. Germline lookup yields CDR1 LGHNA and CDR2 YSLEER. V was pared by 4 bases and J by 4 bases, with 4 bases of the junction left unmatched.

The rearrangement joins TRBV7-9 to TRBJ1-3; 7 bases align to TRBD1. Germline V gene data show CDR1 as SEHNR and CDR2 as FQNEAQ (reference sequence). Trimming took 10 bases from V and 0 from J; bases not matched to a gene: 9. This CDR3 comprises 15 residues. This CDR3 is CATPQGQLSGNTIYF. The CDR3, as DNA: TGTGCCACCCCACAGGGGCAGCTCTCTGGAAACACCATATATTTT.

The chain employs TRBV19 and TRBJ2-7; 8 positions agree with TRBD1. Germline assignment: CDR1 LNHDA and CDR2 SQIVND (reference sequence). Unmatched junction bases numbered 0, after V lost 0 bases and J lost 2 bases. There are 14 residues in the CDR3. The CDR3, as DNA: TGTGCCAGTAGTATAGACAGGGGGCCCTACGAGCAGTACTTC. This sequence encodes CASSIDRGPYEQYF.

The rearrangement uses TRBV2 and TRBJ2-1; 7 bases are a match to TRBD2. There are 17 residues in the CDR3. The germline CDR1 and CDR2 sequences are SNHLY and FYNNEI. V dropped 6 bases and J dropped 4; count of bases not matched to a gene: 15. CDR3 loop: CASSPLQSSGAYNEQFF. The CDR3, as DNA: TGTGCCAGCAGCCCGCTTCAATCCAGCGGGGCGTACAATGAGCAGTTCTTC.

The chain joins TRBV6-1 to TRBJ2-3, with 7 bases matching TRBD2. V dropped 1 base and J dropped 6; count of bases not matched to a gene: 7. The CDR3 is made up of 15 amino acids. CDR1 is MNHNS and CDR2 is SASEGT in the germline V gene. The CDR3 sequence is CASSEVTGGGDTQYF. CDR3 sequence (DNA): TGTGCCAGCAGTGAAGTCACGGGGGGAGGTGATACGCAGTATTTT.

This chain joins TRBV6-5 and TRBJ1-2; D gene ambiguous. From germline, CDR1 is MNHEY and CDR2 SVGAGI. V dropped 0 bases and J dropped 3 bases, with 11 bases sitting between them. This CDR3 has 15 residues. The CDR3 DNA is TGTGCCAGCAGTTACTCGCAGGTGTTAGACTATGGCTACACCTTC. Protein: CASSYSQVLDYGYTF.

The rearrangement joins TRBV19 to TRBJ1-5, with D unclear. The germline V gene encodes CDR1 LNHDA and CDR2 SQIVND (reference sequence). Trimming cost V 5 bases and J 1 base, with 9 bases left between them. The CDR3 contains 14 residues. The CDR3 is CASSVVGSNQPQHF. The DNA for the CDR3 is TGTGCCAGTAGTGTCGTGGGAAGCAATCAGCCCCAGCATTTT.

This clone was seen only once. This chain connects TRBV7-9 to TRBJ2-2; D is tentatively TRBD1 or TRBD2 (5 bases each). V lost 4 bases and J 5 bases, leaving 11 bases between the germline ends. Germline V gene sequence: CDR1 SEHNR, CDR2 FQNEAQ (reference sequence). The CDR3 runs to 14 residues. In nucleotides, the CDR3 is TGTGCCAGCAGCTCAGGGCGGGTGACCGGGGAGCTGTTTTTT. Its translation: CASSSGRVTGELFF.

The chain has TRBV24-1 and TRBJ2-2, with 14 bases that match TRBD2. The germline V gene encodes CDR1 KGHDR and CDR2 SFDVKD. Trimming cost V 1 base and J 4 bases; bases outside gene matches: 1. The CDR3 is 17 residues long. CDR3 residues: CATSDFGLAGGTGELFF. The CDR3 bases are TGTGCCACCAGTGATTTCGGACTAGCGGGGGGCACCGGGGAGCTGTTTTTT.

The table lists this clone with a count of one. The rearrangement links TRBV30 to TRBJ1-5; tentative D call: TRBD1 (5 bases). The ends were cut back, 2 bases at V and 1 base at J, with 15 bases in the middle. Germline assignment: CDR1 GTSNPN and CDR2 SVGIG (reference sequence). The CDR3 consists of 16 residues. The CDR3 loop is CAWSSKTGTSNQPQHF. The CDR3 DNA follows: TGTGCCTGGAGTTCAAAAACCGGGACGAGCAATCAGCCCCAGCATTTT.

The chain recombines TRBV18 with TRBJ1-1; D is possibly TRBD1 (6 bases). Trimming shortened V by 6 bases and J by 3 bases, and 17 bases separated the two germline ends. CDR3 length: 15 residues. CDR1 and CDR2 from the germline V gene are KGHSH and LQKENI. The CDR3 is CASSGTGMADTEAFF. The CDR3 bases are TGTGCCAGCTCCGGAACAGGGATGGCGGACACTGAAGCTTTCTTT. Supplemented by reference TRBV18 and TRBJ1-1, the full variable domain reads NAGVMQNPRHLVRRRGQEARLRCSPMKGHSHVYWYRQLPEEGLKFMVYLQKENIIDESGMPKERFSAEFPKEGPSILRIQQVVRGDSAAYFCASSGTGMADTEAFFGQGTRLTVV.

J is TRBJ2-1 and V is TRBV2; D is ambiguous. This CDR3 spans 11 amino acids. Germline CDR1 and CDR2: SNHLY and FYNNEI. The V and J ends lost 3 bases and 4 bases respectively, with 1 base between them. The CDR3, as DNA: TGTGCCAGCAGTGAGTACAATGAGCAGTTCTTC. This codes for CASSEYNEQFF.

The chain joins TRBV27 to TRBJ1-4, with TRBD1 as a possible D gene (5 bases). Looked up from germline, CDR1 is MNHEY and CDR2 is SMNVEV (reference sequence). The CDR3 runs 14 residues. The germline V and J ends were trimmed by 5 bases and 10 bases, with 17 bases remaining between them. CDR3 nucleotides: TGTGCCAGCAGTCCCTTCGGGACTGGGGGAAAACTGTTTTTT. Translating gives CASSPFGTGGKLFF.

Comment on this clone: One end of the junction does not line up with germline, which may come from a read error. The rearrangement joins TRBV6-4 to TRBJ2-1; 9 bases map to TRBD2. The CDR3 totals 17 residues. In germline, CDR1 is MRHNA, CDR2 SNTAGT. The CDR3 spells CASTDRRERGAFLKQFF. The DNA of the CDR3 is TGTGCCAGCACTGACCGGCGCGAGCGGGGGGCATTTTTGAAGCAGTTCTTC.

This clone was observed once. CDR3: CASSLMAGANVLTF. CDR3 in DNA: TGTGCCAGCAGTTTAATGGCTGGGGCCAACGTCCTGACTTTC. V and J are TRBV27 and TRBJ2-6; D is unclear. Germline CDR1 MNHEY, CDR2 SMNVEV (reference sequence). Trimming took off 2 bases at V and 2 bases at J, with 4 bases between the two ends. The CDR3 length is 14 residues.

The gene calls are TRBV2 and TRBJ1-4; TRBD1 is a possible D gene (6 bases). V was trimmed by 6 bases and J by 1 base, leaving 12 bases between them. This CDR3 contains 15 residues. Looked up from germline, CDR1 is SNHLY and CDR2 is FYNNEI. The CDR3: CASSREQGTNEKLFF. As DNA, the CDR3 is TGTGCCAGCAGCCGAGAACAGGGAACTAATGAAAAACTGTTTTTT.

This chain joins TRBV7-6 and TRBJ1-6; D remains ambiguous. V was pared by 1 base and J by 6 bases, with 13 bases between. Germline V gives CDR1 SGHVS, CDR2 FNYEAQ. This CDR3 has 16 amino acids. CDR3 in DNA: TGTGCCAGCAGCTTAGGAGGGCCCTACCCTAATTCACCCCTCCACTTT. The encoded protein is CASSLGGPYPNSPLHF. Supplemented by reference TRBV7-6 and TRBJ1-6, the full variable domain reads GAGVSQSPRYKVTKRGQDVALRCDPISGHVSLYWYRQALGQGPEFLTYFNYEAQQDKSGLPNDRFSAERPEGSISTLTIQRTEQRDSAMYRCASSLGGPYPNSPLHFGNGTRLTVT.

The chain joins TRBV2 to TRBJ1-6; D may be TRBD1 (6 bases). Trimming shortened V by 5 bases and J by 4 bases, and 12 bases separated the two germline ends. CDR3 length equals 15 residues. CDR1 is SNHLY, CDR2 FYNNEI, per germline. The CDR3 nucleotides are TGTGCCAGCAGTACCACAGGGTCATATAATTCACCCCTCCACTTT. It encodes CASSTTGSYNSPLHF.

This chain joins TRBV11-1 and TRBJ1-4, with a weak D call TRBD1 (5 bases). The CDR3 loop spans 15 amino acids. Germline V gene sequence: CDR1 SGHAT, CDR2 FQDESV (reference sequence). Trimming removed 2 bases at V and 2 bases at J, with 9 bases between. CDR3 nucleotides: TGTGCCAGCAGCTTAACAGGACTCACTAATGAAAAACTGTTTTTT. Translating it yields CASSLTGLTNEKLFF.

V usage is TRBV7-2 and J usage is TRBJ1-1; 7 bases match TRBD1. The CDR3 has 12 residues. With V trimmed by 5 bases and J by 8 bases, 5 bases remained unmatched. The V gene's germline CDR1 is SGHTA and CDR2 FQGNSA. CDR3 in DNA: TGTGCCAGCAGCCCGGGACAGCGGGAAGCTTTCTTT. It is translated as CASSPGQREAFF.

The chain uses TRBV20-1 and TRBJ2-1; D is uncertain. This CDR3 spans 12 amino acids. From germline, CDR1 is DFQATT and CDR2 SNEGSKA (reference sequence). V lost 3 bases to trimming and J lost 4 bases, with 7 bases between them. CDR3 sequence reads: CSASRQYNEQFF. In DNA, the CDR3 is TGCAGTGCTAGTCGGCAGTACAATGAGCAGTTCTTC.

The chain employs TRBV27 and TRBJ2-7; D may be TRBD1 (6 bases). V dropped 8 bases and J dropped 2 bases, with 13 bases sitting between them. The CDR3 is made up of 13 amino acids. The germline V gene encodes CDR1 MNHEY and CDR2 SMNVEV (reference sequence). Here the CDR3 reads CASGNQGTYEQYF. The CDR3 coding sequence is TGTGCCAGCGGAAATCAGGGGACCTACGAGCAGTACTTC.

This clone is judged medium-sized (0.01 to 0.1%). The chain uses TRBV30 and TRBJ2-1, with a weak D call TRBD2 (6 bases). The V gene lost 0 bases and the J gene lost 12 bases, with 9 bases spanning the gap. Looked up from germline, CDR1 is GTSNPN and CDR2 is SVGIG (reference sequence). CDR3 length: 11 amino acids. The CDR3 reads CAWSVGGPQFF. The CDR3, as DNA: TGTGCCTGGAGTGTAGGAGGGCCGCAGTTCTTC. The full variable domain, in which reference TRBV30 and TRBJ2-1 provide the parts outside the CDR3, is SQTIHQWPATLVQPVGSPLSLECTVEGTSNPNLYWYRQAAGRGLQLLFYSVGIGQISSEVPQNLSASRPQDRQFILSSKKLLLSDSGFYLCAWSVGGPQFFGPGTRLTVL.

The chain carries TRBV6-2 or TRBV6-3 and TRBJ1-1; the D is unclear. The CDR3 runs 11 residues. CDR1 MNHEY and CDR2 SVGEGT come from the germline V gene. Trimming cost V 5 bases and J 4 bases, with 5 bases left between them. CDR3 sequence (DNA): TGTGCCAGCAGTCTTGGCACTGAAGCTTTCTTT. Its translation is CASSLGTEAFF.

The chain carries TRBV7-2 and TRBJ1-5; possibly TRBD1 for D (6 bases). The V and J ends lost 4 bases and 7 bases respectively, with 17 bases between them. CDR1 and CDR2 from the germline V gene are SGHTA and FQGNSA. CDR3 length: 15 amino acids. In DNA form, the CDR3 reads TGTGCCAGCAGCTACCGGGGGGCTATCGGGCAGCCCCAGCATTTT. Encoded protein: CASSYRGAIGQPQHF.

V usage is TRBV27 and J usage is TRBJ2-5, with TRBD1 as a possible D gene (6 bases). V was cut by 3 bases and J by 5 bases, with 10 bases left in between. The germline gives CDR1 MNHEY, CDR2 SMNVEV (reference sequence). This CDR3 region has 13 residues. The CDR3 bases are TGTGCCAGCAGTTTTAATAGGGGGGAGACCCAGTACTTC. It encodes CASSFNRGETQYF.

This chain joins TRBV9 and TRBJ2-5, with 8 bases lining up with TRBD2. The V gene end was trimmed by 0 bases and the J gene end by 2 bases; junction bases not matched to a gene: 3. CDR3 length equals 15 residues. Germline V gene lookup returns CDR1 SGDLS and CDR2 YYNGEE. As DNA, the CDR3 is TGTGCCAGCAGCGTAGCAGCGGGGGTGCAAGAGACCCAGTACTTC. Translation gives CASSVAAGVQETQYF. The full variable domain, rest sourced from reference TRBV9 and TRBJ2-5, is DSGVTQTPKHLITATGQRVTLRCSPRSGDLSVYWYQQSLDQGLQFLIQYYNGEERAKGNILERFSAQQFPDLHSELNLSSLELGDSALYFCASSVAAGVQETQYFGPGTRLLVL.